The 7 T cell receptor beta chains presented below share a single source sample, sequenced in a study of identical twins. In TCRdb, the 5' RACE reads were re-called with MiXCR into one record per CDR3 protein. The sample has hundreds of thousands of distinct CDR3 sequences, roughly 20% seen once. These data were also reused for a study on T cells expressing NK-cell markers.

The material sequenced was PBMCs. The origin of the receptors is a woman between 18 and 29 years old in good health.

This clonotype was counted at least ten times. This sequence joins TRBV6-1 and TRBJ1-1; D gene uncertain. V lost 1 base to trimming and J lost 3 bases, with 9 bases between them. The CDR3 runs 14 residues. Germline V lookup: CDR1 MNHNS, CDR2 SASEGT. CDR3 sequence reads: CASSEVTHYTEAFF. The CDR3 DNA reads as TGTGCCAGCAGTGAAGTTACCCATTACACTGAAGCTTTCTTT.

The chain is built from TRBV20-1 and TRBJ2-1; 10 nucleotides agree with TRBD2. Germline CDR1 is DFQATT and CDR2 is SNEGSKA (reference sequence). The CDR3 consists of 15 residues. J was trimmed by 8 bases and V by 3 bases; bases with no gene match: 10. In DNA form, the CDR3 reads TGCAGTGCTAGCGCCCTATCTAGCGGGGGTCATGAGCAGTTCTTC. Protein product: CSASALSSGGHEQFF.

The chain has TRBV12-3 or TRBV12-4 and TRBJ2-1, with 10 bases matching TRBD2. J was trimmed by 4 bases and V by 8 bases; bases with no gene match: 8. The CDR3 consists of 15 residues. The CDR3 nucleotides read TGTGCCAGCGGACAAGCGGGGGGGCTTTACAATGAGCAGTTCTTC. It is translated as CASGQAGGLYNEQFF.

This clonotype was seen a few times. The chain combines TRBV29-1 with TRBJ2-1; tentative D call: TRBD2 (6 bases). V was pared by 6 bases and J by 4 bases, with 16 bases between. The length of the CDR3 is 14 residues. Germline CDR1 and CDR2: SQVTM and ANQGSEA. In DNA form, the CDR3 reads TGCAGCGTGGAGGGGAGTGGGGGGTACAATGAGCAGTTCTTC. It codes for CSVEGSGGYNEQFF.

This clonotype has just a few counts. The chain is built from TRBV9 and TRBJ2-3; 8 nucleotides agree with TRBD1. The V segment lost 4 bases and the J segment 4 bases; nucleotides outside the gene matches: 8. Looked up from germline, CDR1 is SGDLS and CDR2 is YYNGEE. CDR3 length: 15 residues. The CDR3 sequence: CASSFRTGSPDTQYF. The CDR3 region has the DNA TGTGCCAGCAGCTTCCGGACAGGGAGTCCAGATACGCAGTATTTT. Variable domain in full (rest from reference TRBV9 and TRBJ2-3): DSGVTQTPKHLITATGQRVTLRCSPRSGDLSVYWYQQSLDQGLQFLIQYYNGEERAKGNILERFSAQQFPDLHSELNLSSLELGDSALYFCASSFRTGSPDTQYFGPGTRLTVL.

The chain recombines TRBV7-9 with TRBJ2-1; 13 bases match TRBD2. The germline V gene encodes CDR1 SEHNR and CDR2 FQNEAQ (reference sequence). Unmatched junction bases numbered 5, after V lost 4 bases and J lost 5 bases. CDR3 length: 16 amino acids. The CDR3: CASSSPTSGRDNEQFF. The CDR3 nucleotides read TGTGCCAGCAGCTCCCCTACTAGCGGGAGGGACAATGAGCAGTTCTTC. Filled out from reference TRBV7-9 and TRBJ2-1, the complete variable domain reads DTGVSQNPRHKITKRGQNVTFRCDPISEHNRLYWYRQTLGQGPEFLTYFQNEAQLEKSRLLSDRFSAERPKGSFSTLEIQRTEQGDSAMYLCASSSPTSGRDNEQFFGPGTRLTVL.

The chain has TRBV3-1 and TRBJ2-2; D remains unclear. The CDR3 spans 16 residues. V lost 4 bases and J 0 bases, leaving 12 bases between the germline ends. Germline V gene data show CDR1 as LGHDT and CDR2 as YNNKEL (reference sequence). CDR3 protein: CASSPPYASNTGELFF. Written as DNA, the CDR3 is TGTGCCAGCAGCCCCCCCTACGCCTCGAACACCGGGGAGCTGTTTTTT.